These 18 T cell receptor beta chains were all obtained from the same sample, sequenced in a study of T-cell memory formation after mild COVID-19. TCRdb reanalysed the 5' RACE reads using MiXCR and keeps one entry per CDR3 protein. The sample includes around 340,000 distinct CDR3 sequences, around 15% of them seen just once. Sample: PBMCs or a T cell subset sorted from them (not recorded which). All receptors derive from a man aged 18 to 30 who had mild COVID-19 (a few samples of this study predate the infection). Cell type and time point are not known.

This sequence joins TRBV5-1 and TRBJ2-7; D might be TRBD1 or TRBD2, each matching 5 bases. This CDR3 spans 13 amino acids. Germline-derived CDR1 and CDR2 are SGHRS and YFSETQ. V lost 4 bases to trimming and J lost 4 bases, with 12 bases between them. CDR3 DNA: TGCGCCAGCAGCGCAGGGACGTATTACGAGCAGTACTTC. Translation gives CASSAGTYYEQYF.

In this sample, this clonotype turned up a few times. The J gene is TRBJ1-2, the V gene TRBV29-1; D not certain. The CDR3 is made up of 13 amino acids. CDR1 is SQVTM and CDR2 is ANQGSEA in the germline V gene. Trimming shortened V by 6 bases and J by 2 bases, and 13 bases separated the two germline ends. The CDR3 DNA follows: TGCAGCGTCTCCCCTTTAACCAACTATGGCTACACCTTC. Residues: CSVSPLTNYGYTF.

In this sample, this clonotype turned up many times. V gene TRBV7-2 combines with J gene TRBJ1-5, with D possibly TRBD1 on 5 matching bases. Germline V lookup: CDR1 SGHTA, CDR2 FQGNSA. The V end lost 0 bases, the J end lost 1 base, and 10 bases lay between the germline ends. This CDR3 is built from 16 residues. The CDR3 DNA reads TGTGCCAGCAGCTTAGCATGGTGGGACAGCAATCAGCCCCAGCATTTT. It yields the protein CASSLAWWDSNQPQHF.

This clonotype was seen repeatedly, ten times or more. The rearrangement links TRBV5-4 to TRBJ2-2; TRBD2 matches 7 bases. V lost 0 bases and J lost 0; bases outside the gene matches: 5. The CDR3 has 17 amino acids. From germline, CDR1 is SGHNT and CDR2 YYREEE (reference sequence). The CDR3 loop is CASSLVGRGSNTGELFF. The CDR3, as DNA: TGTGCCAGCAGCTTGGTGGGGCGGGGGTCGAACACCGGGGAGCTGTTTTTT. Looking up the rest from reference TRBV5-4 and TRBJ2-2 gives the full variable domain: ETGVTQSPTHLIKTRGQQVTLRCSSQSGHNTVSWYQQALGQGPQFIFQYYREEENGRGNFPPRFSGLQFPNYSSELNVNALELDDSALYLCASSLVGRGSNTGELFFGEGSRLTVL.

This clonotype showed up many times. CDR3 protein: CASSLVWANQGEQYF. Written as DNA, the CDR3 is TGTGCCAGCAGCTTAGTGTGGGCTAACCAAGGGGAGCAGTATTTT. This chain connects TRBV7-6 to TRBJ2-3; maybe TRBD1 (5 bases). CDR1 is SGHVS, CDR2 FNYEAQ, per germline. V was clipped by 1 base and J by 11 bases, with 19 bases between them. This CDR3 contains 15 residues.

This clonotype was recorded a few times. The V and J genes are TRBV6-2 or TRBV6-3 and TRBJ2-3; 8 positions match TRBD2. This CDR3 is 14 amino acids long. Germline loops: CDR1 MNHEY, CDR2 SVGEGT. J gave up 2 bases and V 6 bases, and 4 bases lay outside the gene matches. The CDR3 DNA reads TGTGCCAGCAGCGGGGGGGCACTCACAGATACGCAGTATTTT. Its protein product is CASSGGALTDTQYF.

This clonotype came up many times. V and J are TRBV15 and TRBJ2-2; D may be TRBD2 (6 bases). V dropped 0 bases and J dropped 7 bases, with 9 bases sitting between them. This CDR3 has 14 amino acids. Germline V lookup: CDR1 LNHNV, CDR2 YYDKDF (reference sequence). CDR3 sequence: CATSRDLGGGELFF. Written as DNA, the CDR3 is TGTGCCACCAGCAGAGATTTGGGGGGCGGGGAGCTGTTTTTT.

The V and J genes are TRBV20-1 and TRBJ2-5; 9 positions match TRBD2. Trimming at V came to 3 bases and at J to 5 bases, leaving 7 bases not matched to a gene. The CDR3 has 14 amino acids. CDR1 is DFQATT and CDR2 is SNEGSKA in the germline V gene (reference sequence). CDR3 DNA: TGCAGTGCTAGGCGGGGGGGCGTTGAGGAGACCCAGTACTTC. As protein: CSARRGGVEETQYF.

The CDR3 loop reads CASSVSRVGELFF. For the CDR3, the DNA is TGTGCCAGCAGTGTCTCCAGGGTGGGGGAGCTGTTTTTT. The V call is TRBV12-3 or TRBV12-4, the J call TRBJ2-2; D perhaps matches TRBD1 (5 bases). The V end was cut by 5 bases, the J end by 8 bases, with 12 bases between. The CDR3 totals 13 residues.

This chain connects TRBV28 to TRBJ1-5; D gene ambiguous. The CDR3 length is 13 residues. Trimming cost V 8 bases and J 5 bases, with 13 bases left between them. Germline CDR1 MDHEN, CDR2 SYDVKM. The CDR3 protein is CASGLSGHQPQHF. For the CDR3, the DNA is TGTGCCAGCGGACTCAGTGGGCATCAGCCCCAGCATTTT.

The CDR3 reads CASSTHTGGELFF. CDR3 sequence (DNA): TGTGCCAGCAGCACCCACACGGGCGGGGAGCTGTTTTTT. This sequence joins TRBV7-2 and TRBJ2-2; D uncertain. The germline V and J ends were trimmed by 5 bases and 7 bases, with 11 bases remaining between them. The CDR3 has 13 amino acids. Germline assignment: CDR1 SGHTA and CDR2 FQGNSA. The complete variable domain, with remaining parts taken from reference TRBV7-2 and TRBJ2-2, reads GAGVSQSPSNKVTEKGKDVELRCDPISGHTALYWYRQSLGQGLEFLIYFQGNSAPDKSGLPSDRFSAERTGGSVSTLTIQRTQQEDSAVYLCASSTHTGGELFFGEGSRLTVL.

In this sample, this clonotype turned up many times. This rearrangement joins TRBV6-1 to TRBJ2-3, with TRBD2 matching 8 bases. CDR1 MNHNS and CDR2 SASEGT come from the germline V gene. J gave up 3 bases and V 1 base, and 0 bases lay outside the gene matches. The CDR3 spans 14 residues. CDR3 DNA sequence: TGTGCCAGCAGTGAAGGACTAGCGACAGATACGCAGTATTTT. It yields the protein CASSEGLATDTQYF.

This clonotype appeared a few times. The chain uses TRBV12-3 or TRBV12-4 and TRBJ2-7; 8 bases align to TRBD2. The CDR3 sequence is 15 residues long. The ends lost 6 bases at V and 2 bases at J; junction bases unmatched: 9. CDR3 protein: CASSPGLADPYEQYF. The DNA of the CDR3 is TGTGCCAGCAGCCCCGGACTAGCCGATCCCTACGAGCAGTACTTC.

V is TRBV14 and J is TRBJ1-6; perhaps TRBD1 as D (5 bases). CDR1 and CDR2 (germline): SGHDN, FVKESK. The V end lost 5 bases, the J end lost 7 bases, and 15 bases lay between the germline ends. This CDR3 comprises 15 residues. The CDR3 region has the DNA TGTGCCAGCAGCGCACGATCAGGGAGGAATTCACCCCTCCACTTT. It specifies CASSARSGRNSPLHF. The whole variable domain, filled in from reference TRBV14 and TRBJ1-6, reads EAGVTQFPSHSVIEKGQTVTLRCDPISGHDNLYWYRRVMGKEIKFLLHFVKESKQDESGMPNNRFLAERTGGTYSTLKVQPAELEDSGVYFCASSARSGRNSPLHFGNGTRLTVT.

This clonotype came up many times. This chain connects TRBV6-5 to TRBJ1-5; D unclear. V dropped 5 bases and J dropped 5 bases, with 10 bases sitting between them. The CDR3 consists of 13 residues. Per the germline V gene, CDR1 is MNHEY and CDR2 is SVGAGI. The CDR3 region has the DNA TGTGCCAGCAGTGGGAGGTCGGATCAGCCCCAGCATTTT. It encodes CASSGRSDQPQHF.

This clonotype was detected a few times. The chain has TRBV6-1 and TRBJ2-5; D is unclear. CDR1 MNHNS and CDR2 SASEGT come from the germline V gene. The CDR3 sequence is 13 residues long. The V gene lost 5 bases and the J gene lost 5 bases, with 12 bases spanning the gap. In DNA form, the CDR3 reads TGTGCCAGCAGTTCACAGCTCCGGGAGACCCAGTACTTC. It translates to CASSSQLRETQYF.

This clonotype came up a few times. The chain is built from TRBV23-1 and TRBJ1-5, with D maybe TRBD1 (5 bases). TRBV23-1 is placed among ORFs of uncertain function. The V gene lost 1 base and the J gene lost 0 bases, with 16 bases spanning the gap. The CDR3 spans 18 residues. CDR3 DNA: TGCGCCAGCAGTCAATTTTCGGACACCACTTATAGCAATCAGCCCCAGCATTTT. This encodes CASSQFSDTTYSNQPQHF.

This clonotype has just a few counts. The chain links TRBV5-1 to TRBJ1-1; tentatively, D is TRBD1 (5 bases). Germline V lookup: CDR1 SGHRS, CDR2 YFSETQ. Trimming stripped 7 bases from V and 0 bases from J, with 13 bases between. The CDR3 contains 14 residues. Written as DNA, the CDR3 is TGCGCCAGCTTGGATGGGACGGTGAACACTGAAGCTTTCTTT. Its protein is CASLDGTVNTEAFF.